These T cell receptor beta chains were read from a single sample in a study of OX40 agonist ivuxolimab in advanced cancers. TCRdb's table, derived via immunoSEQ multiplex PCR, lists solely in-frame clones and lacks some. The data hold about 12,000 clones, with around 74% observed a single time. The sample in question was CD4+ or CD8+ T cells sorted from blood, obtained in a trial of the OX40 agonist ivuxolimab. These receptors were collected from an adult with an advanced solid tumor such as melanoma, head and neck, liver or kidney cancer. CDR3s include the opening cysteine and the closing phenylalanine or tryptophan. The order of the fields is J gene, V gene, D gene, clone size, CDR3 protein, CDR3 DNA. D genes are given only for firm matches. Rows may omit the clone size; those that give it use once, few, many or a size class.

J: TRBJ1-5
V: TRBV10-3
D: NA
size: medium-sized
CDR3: CAISSGRERDQPQHF
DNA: TGTGCCATCAGTAGTGGGAGGGAGCGGGATCAGCCCCAGCATTTT

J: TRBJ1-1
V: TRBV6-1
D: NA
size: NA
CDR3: CASSETETGTEAFF
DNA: TGTGCCAGCAGTGAGACAGAAACAGGGACTGAAGCTTTCTTT

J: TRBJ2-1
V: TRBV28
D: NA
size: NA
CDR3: CASSPYGPVGSYNEQFF
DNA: TGTGCCAGCAGCCCGTATGGACCCGTAGGTTCCTACAATGAGCAGTTCTTC

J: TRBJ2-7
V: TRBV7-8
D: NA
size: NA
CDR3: CASSPRSRSYEQYF
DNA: TGTGCCAGCAGCCCCCGTTCTAGAAGCTACGAGCAGTACTTC

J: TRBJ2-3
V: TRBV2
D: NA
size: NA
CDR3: CASRGRGQGFADTQYF
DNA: TGTGCCAGCAGAGGGAGAGGGCAGGGGTTCGCAGATACGCAGTATTTT

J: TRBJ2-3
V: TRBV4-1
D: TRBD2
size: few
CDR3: CASSQRSGRALGDTQYF
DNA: TGCGCCAGCAGCCAAAGAAGCGGGAGGGCCCTCGGAGATACGCAGTATTTT

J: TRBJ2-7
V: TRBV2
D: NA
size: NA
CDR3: CASYSDRYEQYF
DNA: TGTGCCTCTTACTCGGACCGATACGAGCAGTACTTC

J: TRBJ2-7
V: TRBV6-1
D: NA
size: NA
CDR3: CASTILREAYEQYF
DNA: TGTGCCAGCACCATACTACGGGAAGCCTACGAGCAGTACTTC

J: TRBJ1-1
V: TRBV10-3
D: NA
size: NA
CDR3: CAISESDPNTGAFF
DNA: TGTGCCATCAGTGAGTCGGACCCGAACACTGGAGCTTTCTTT

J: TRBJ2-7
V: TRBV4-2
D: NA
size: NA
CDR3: CASSQEVNEQYF
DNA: TGTGCCAGCAGCCAAGAAGTAAACGAGCAGTACTTC

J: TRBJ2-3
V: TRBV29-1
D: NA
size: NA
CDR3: CSVGGGGPPDTQYF
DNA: TGCAGCGTTGGGGGCGGGGGCCCCCCAGATACGCAGTATTTT

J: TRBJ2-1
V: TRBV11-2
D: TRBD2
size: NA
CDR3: CASSLFGLAEYNEQFF
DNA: TGTGCCAGCAGCTTATTCGGTCTAGCGGAATACAATGAGCAGTTCTTC

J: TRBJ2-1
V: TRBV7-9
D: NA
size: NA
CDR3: CASSLSDAGDNEQFF
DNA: TGTGCCAGCAGCTTATCCGACGCAGGGGACAATGAGCAGTTCTTC

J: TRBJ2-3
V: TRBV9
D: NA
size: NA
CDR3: CASSVGRYTDTQYF
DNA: TGTGCCAGCAGCGTAGGCAGGTACACAGATACGCAGTATTTT

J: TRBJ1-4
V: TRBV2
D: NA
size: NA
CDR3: CASSVGQGNEKLFF
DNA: TGTGCCAGCAGTGTGGGGCAGGGGAATGAAAAACTGTTTTTT

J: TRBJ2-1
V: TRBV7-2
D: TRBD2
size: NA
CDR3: CASSLERTSGSSYNEQFF
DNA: TGTGCCAGCAGCTTAGAGCGGACTAGCGGATCCTCCTACAATGAGCAGTTCTTC

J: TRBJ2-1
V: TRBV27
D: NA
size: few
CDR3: CASSTTSYNEQFF
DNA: TGTGCCAGCAGCACCACCTCCTACAATGAGCAGTTCTTC

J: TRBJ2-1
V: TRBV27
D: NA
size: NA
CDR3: CASSLFGNEQFF
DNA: TGTGCCAGCAGTTTGTTCGGTAATGAGCAGTTCTTC

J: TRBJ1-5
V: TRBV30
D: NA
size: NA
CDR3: CAWNPGLSNQPQHF
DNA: TGTGCCTGGAACCCGGGACTGAGCAATCAGCCCCAGCATTTT

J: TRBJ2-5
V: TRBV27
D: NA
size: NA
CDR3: CASSSGTGETQYF
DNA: TGTGCCAGCAGTTCGGGGACTGGGGAGACCCAGTACTTC

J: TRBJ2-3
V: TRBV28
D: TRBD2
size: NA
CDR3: CASQGGRHTDTQYF
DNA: TGTGCCAGCCAGGGCGGGAGGCACACAGATACGCAGTATTTT

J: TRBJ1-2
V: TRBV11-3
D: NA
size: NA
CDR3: CASSSQEGGGYTF
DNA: TGTGCCAGCAGCTCACAGGAGGGAGGTGGCTACACCTTC

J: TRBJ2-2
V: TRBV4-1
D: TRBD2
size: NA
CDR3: CASSQEPSGSNTGELFF
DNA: TGCGCCAGCAGCCAAGAGCCTAGCGGTTCGAACACCGGGGAGCTGTTTTTT

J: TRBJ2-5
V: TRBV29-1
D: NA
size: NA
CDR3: CSVEDRVGETQYF
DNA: TGCAGCGTTGAAGATCGAGTGGGGGAGACCCAGTACTTC

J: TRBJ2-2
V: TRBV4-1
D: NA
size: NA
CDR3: CASSQVREIVGELFF
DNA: TGCGCCAGCAGCCAAGTCCGGGAGATAGTCGGGGAGCTGTTTTTT

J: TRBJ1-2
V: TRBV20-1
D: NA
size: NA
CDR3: CSVRTDYGYTF
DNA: TGCAGTGTTAGAACCGACTATGGCTACACCTTC